Presented here are 10 T cell receptor beta chains from one specimen sequenced in a study of T cell repertoires in cytomegalovirus infection (dated by TCRdb to between 2018 and 2021). The sample's treatment or condition, from its label and the paper: in vitro stimulation with specific CMV peptide epitopes to enrich CMV-specific T cells. Sequencing was performed on an Illumina HiSeq 1500. TCRdb cleaned the public reads at Q25 with fastp, built clones with MiXCR and kept in-frame beta chains. Each CDR3 protein appears once, grouped with its most common genes and DNA. In all, the sample holds about 920,000 distinct CDR3 sequences, and approximately 33% of those were seen once. Around an eighth of the sample rests with the top ten. These TCRs' antigens remain unknown. Source: cultured CD8+ T cells from PBMCs, taken from culture after CMV antigen stimulation. The receptor source for this set is a human donor in good health (CMV status not recorded). Some clones in this sample may be carry-over from other donors' samples.

In nucleotides, the CDR3 is TGTGCCAGCAGTTACGCTAGTGGGGGCACTGAAGCTTTCTTT. This translates into CASSYASGGTEAFF. The chain combines TRBV27 with TRBJ1-1; possibly TRBD1 for D (5 bases). CDR1 is MNHEY and CDR2 is SMNVEV in the germline V gene (reference sequence). The CDR3 extends over 14 amino acids. Trimming shortened V by 4 bases and J by 4 bases, and 13 bases separated the two germline ends.

In its sample, this clonotype was seen a few times. The chain is built from TRBV10-3 and TRBJ2-7, with D uncertain. The ends were cut back, 11 bases at V and 4 bases at J, with 9 bases in the middle. Looked up from germline, CDR1 is ENHRY and CDR2 is SYGVKD. The CDR3 spans 10 residues. This CDR3 is CAAGEYEQYV. The CDR3 DNA reads as TGTGCCGCCGGTGAGTACGAGCAGTACGTC.

The rearrangement joins TRBV11-3 to TRBJ1-1, with a tentative D call TRBD1 (6 bases). The CDR3 runs 14 residues. The V gene lost 5 bases and the J gene lost 2 bases, with 12 bases spanning the gap. Germline V gene sequence: CDR1 SGHNT, CDR2 YENEEA. This CDR3 reads CASSPDSSNTEAFF. The CDR3 DNA follows: TGTGCCAGCAGCCCGGACAGTAGTAACACTGAAGCTTTCTTT.

This clonotype showed up just a few times. The V gene is TRBV6-2 or TRBV6-3, the J gene TRBJ2-7, with 9 bases fitting TRBD1. The CDR3 extends over 15 amino acids. Germline CDR1 is MNHEY and CDR2 is SVGEGT. The ends lost 0 bases at V and 3 bases at J; junction bases unmatched: 3. The CDR3 is CASSYSPGQGYEQYF. In DNA, the CDR3 is TGTGCCAGCAGTTACTCGCCGGGACAGGGCTACGAGCAGTACTTC.

This clonotype was detected only a few times. The chain has TRBV2 and TRBJ2-1; TRBD2 matches 11 bases. CDR1 and CDR2 from the germline V gene are SNHLY and FYNNEI. With V trimmed by 5 bases and J by 5 bases, 5 bases remained unmatched. CDR3 length equals 15 residues. The CDR3, as DNA: TGTGCCAGCAGTTCGACTAGCGGGGTCAACAATGAGCAGTTCTTC. It translates to CASSSTSGVNNEQFF. Complete variable domain (other parts from reference TRBV2 and TRBJ2-1): EPEVTQTPSHQVTQMGQEVILRCVPISNHLYFYWYRQILGQKVEFLVSFYNNEISEKSEIFDDQFSVERPDGSNFTLKIRSTKLEDSAMYFCASSSTSGVNNEQFFGPGTRLTVL.

This clonotype came up a few times. This chain connects TRBV5-4 to TRBJ2-3, with 12 positions matching TRBD1. Germline V CDR1 and CDR2: SGHNT, YYREEE (reference sequence). The CDR3 spans 18 residues. The V gene end was trimmed by 4 bases and the J gene end by 2 bases; junction bases not matched to a gene: 11. CDR3 coding DNA: TGTGCCAGCAGCCAATTCCCGGGACAGGGGGCCCCCACAGATACGCAGTATTTT. Residues: CASSQFPGQGAPTDTQYF.

The gene calls are TRBV5-1 and TRBJ1-1; D is possibly TRBD1 (5 bases). The CDR3 sequence is 15 residues long. Germline V gene data show CDR1 as SGHRS and CDR2 as YFSETQ. The germline V and J ends were trimmed by 0 bases and 3 bases, with 12 bases remaining between them. The DNA of the CDR3 is TGCGCCAGCAGCTTGGGACAGAGAATAGACACTGAAGCTTTCTTT. Translated: CASSLGQRIDTEAFF.

V gene TRBV7-9 combines with J gene TRBJ2-7; D may be TRBD1 (6 bases). Trimming removed 7 bases from V and 3 bases from J, with 19 bases in between. The CDR3 length is 15 residues. The germline V gene encodes CDR1 SEHNR and CDR2 FQNEAQ (reference sequence). This chain's CDR3 is CASTNGAGANYEQYF. The CDR3 bases are TGTGCCAGCACAAACGGGGCAGGGGCTAACTACGAGCAGTACTTC.

The chain couples TRBV12-3 or TRBV12-4 to TRBJ2-2; TRBD1 matches 7 bases. The length of the CDR3 is 14 residues. V gave up 5 bases and J gave up 7 bases; unmatched junction bases: 7. CDR3 sequence reads: CASSPTGTGGELFF. The CDR3 region has the DNA TGTGCCAGCAGTCCGACAGGGACGGGCGGGGAGCTGTTTTTT.

This clonotype was detected a few times. This chain joins TRBV7-9 and TRBJ2-7; no reliable D call. The V and J ends lost 5 bases and 3 bases respectively, with 11 bases between them. The CDR3 length is 13 residues. Germline lookup yields CDR1 SEHNR and CDR2 FQNEAQ (reference sequence). DNA for the CDR3: TGTGCCAGCAGCCCGAAGGGTGGCTACGAGCAGTACTTC. Translated, it gives CASSPKGGYEQYF.